These T cell receptor beta chains were read from a single sample in a study of T-cell reconstitution after alpha-beta-depleted transplantation in children. TCRdb itself ran the PCR reads through MiXCR, one entry per CDR3 protein. This sample has 200,000 to 250,000 distinct CDR3 sequences, with under 8.5% found just once. Sequenced material: PBMCs, mostly from graft donor cells, taken 360 days after TCRalphabeta/CD19-depleted stem cell transplant. The receptors were sampled from a male patient between 2 and 10 years old who had a stem cell transplant for acute myeloid leukemia, so the T cells may come from the graft donor. Both conserved end residues are part of each CDR3. The order of the fields is V gene, CDR3 protein.

V: TRBV5-1
CDR3: CASSLGSLVNTEAFF

V: TRBV20-1
CDR3: CSSPQRGSHEQFF

V: TRBV5-1
CDR3: CASSPRTSGRPGELFF

V: TRBV24-1
CDR3: CATSDAAGGHNEQFF

V: TRBV5-1
CDR3: CASSLYTPTGELFF

V: TRBV5-6
CDR3: CASSSHGQYYEQYF

V: TRBV7-6
CDR3: CASSLAQTGELFF

V: TRBV4-3
CDR3: CASSQDWNTAQYF

V: TRBV11-2
CDR3: CASSLGWYEQFF

V: TRBV5-1
CDR3: CASSPGDSRPETQYF

V: TRBV28
CDR3: CASIKGGTGGFNEQFF

V: TRBV4-3
CDR3: CASSHRLTGPTYEQYF

V: TRBV20-1
CDR3: CSASSNEQFF

V: TRBV20-1
CDR3: CSARADTTNEKLFF

V: TRBV20-1
CDR3: CSARAGSGTEAFF

V: TRBV6-1
CDR3: CASNSQDTDTQYF

V: TRBV20-1
CDR3: CSARDRGTSGRAEQFF